This T cell receptor beta chain comes out of a study of neurological immune-mediated disorders. Study conclusions and caveats: None of the CDR3 amino acid sequences of expanded clones recurred across subjects, suggesting private repertoires in all groups.

The CDR3 has 15 amino acids. V gave up 4 bases and J gave up 0 bases, with 11 bases separating them. The V gene's germline CDR1 is SGHRS and CDR2 YFSETQ. The starting material, 2 million PBMCs stored at -80 C, gave rise to the unsorted libraries. This clonotype was seen at least ten times. What it binds is not known. The authors made cDNA by 5'RACE with 10-nucleotide random UMIs. MiXCR, run by TCRdb on the 5' RACE reads, gives a single entry per CDR3 protein. The sample lists 70,000 to 95,000 distinct CDR3 sequences; roughly 14% were seen once. Sequenced input: PBMCs. The chain combines TRBV5-1 with TRBJ2-1; no definite D call. The sequence derives from a woman between 45 and 65 years old in good health. CDR3 sequence: CASSQQLSSYNEQFF. The CDR3 nucleotides are TGCGCCAGCAGCCAACAGTTGAGCTCCTACAATGAGCAGTTCTTC. Variable domain in full (rest from reference TRBV5-1 and TRBJ2-1): KAGVTQTPRYLIKTRGQQVTLSCSPISGHRSVSWYQQTPGQGLQFLFEYFSETQRNKGNFPGRFSGRQFSNSRSEMNVSTLELGDSALYLCASSQQLSSYNEQFFGPGTRLTVL.